This T cell receptor (beta chain) emerged from a study of T cell responses to AZD1222 COVID-19 vaccine. Comment on this clone: The antigen remains undetermined.

Trimming cost V 2 bases and J 1 base, with 16 bases left between them. Germline loops: CDR1 GTSNPN, CDR2 SVGIG (reference sequence). There are 16 residues in the CDR3. Study findings and constraints: After the peak T cell response, and only then, were repertoires sampled. Among spike-specific TCRs, nearly half reportedly target unmutated variant regions.

Profiled with immunoSEQ multiplex PCR; TCRdb holds only in-frame clones, not every one. The top ten clones hold approximately 19% of a sample with over 150,000 clones, under 95% of them seen once. The chain has TRBV30 and TRBJ2-3; TRBD2 might be the D (6 bases). Material: peripheral blood, obtained on day 0 of AZD1222 vaccination. The clonotype was recovered from an adult in good health. The CDR3 bases are TGTGCCTGGAGTCCCTGGACCGGGGGTGGCACAGATACGCAGTATTTT. Translation gives CAWSPWTGGGTDTQYF.